This T cell receptor beta chain was found in a study of cytotoxic CD8 clonotypes in ibrutinib-treated CLL. Study-level information: Samples had a mean of around 260,000 productive templates and about 93,000 productive rearrangements. Points from the study as a whole: There were differences in sampling times between sustained-remission and progressing patients.

Libraries were prepared by immunoSEQ multiplex PCR; TCRdb keeps only in-frame clonotypes and omits some of them. The sample records 250,000 to 350,000 clones, 65% to 85% being singletons. This clone occurred a few times. What it binds is unknown. In germline, CDR1 is SGHAT, CDR2 FQDESV (reference sequence). Deletions cut 6 bases from V and 0 bases from J, with 8 bases between. This CDR3 is 13 amino acids long. Specimen: PBMCs, collected at disease progression, from a patient treated with ibrutinib. This chain uses TRBV11-1 with TRBJ2-5, with D unresolved. The sequence derives from a human donor with chronic lymphocytic leukemia. The CDR3: CASRPRDQETQYF. CDR3 coding DNA: TGTGCCAGCAGACCCCGGGACCAAGAGACCCAGTACTTC.